This T cell receptor beta chain was observed in a study of OX40 agonist ivuxolimab in advanced cancers. Whole-study context: Age averaged around 54 years (range about 23 to 85), and around 87% were male. Therapy given before enrollment (anti-PD-1, anti-PD-L1 or anti-CTLA-4) was allowed, and around 40% had some.

With regard to this clone: One end of the junction is discordant with germline, which a read error may explain.

The CDR3 length is 14 residues. Looked up from germline, CDR1 is SGHAT and CDR2 is FQNNGV. Data came from immunoSEQ multiplex PCR; TCRdb stores just in-frame clones and leaves some out. The sample includes roughly 11,000 clones, about 86% of them seen just once. The chain has TRBV11-2 and TRBJ2-7; 7 bases are a match to TRBD2. Source: CD4+ or CD8+ T cells sorted from blood, taken in a trial of the OX40 agonist ivuxolimab. The receptor was isolated from an adult with an advanced solid tumor such as melanoma, head and neck, liver or kidney cancer. The CDR3 nucleotides are TGCGCCAGCAGCCAATCTAGGGGAGGGAGCGAGCAGTACTTC. Amino acids: CASSQSRGGSEQYF.